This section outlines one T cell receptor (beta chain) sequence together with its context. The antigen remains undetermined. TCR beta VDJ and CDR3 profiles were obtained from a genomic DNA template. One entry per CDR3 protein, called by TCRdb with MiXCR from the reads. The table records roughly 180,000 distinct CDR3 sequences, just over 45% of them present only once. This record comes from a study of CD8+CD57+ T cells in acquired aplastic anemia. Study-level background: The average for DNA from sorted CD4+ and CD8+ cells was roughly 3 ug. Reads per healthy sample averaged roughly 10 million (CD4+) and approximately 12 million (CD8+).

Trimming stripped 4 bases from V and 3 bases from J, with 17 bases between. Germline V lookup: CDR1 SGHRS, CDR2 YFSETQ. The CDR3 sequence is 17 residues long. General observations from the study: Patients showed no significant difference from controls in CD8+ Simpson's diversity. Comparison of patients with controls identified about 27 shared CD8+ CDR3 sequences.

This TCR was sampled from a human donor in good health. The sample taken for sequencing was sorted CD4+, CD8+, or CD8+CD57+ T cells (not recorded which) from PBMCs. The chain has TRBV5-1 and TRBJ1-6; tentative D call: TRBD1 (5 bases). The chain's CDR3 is CASSREAGPDYNSPLHF. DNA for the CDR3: TGCGCCAGCAGCCGGGAGGCAGGGCCAGACTATAATTCACCCCTCCACTTT.